The 13 T cell receptor beta chains in this list originate from one sample, sequenced in a study of CD8 T cells in Susac syndrome. After extraction with the RNeasy kit, roughly 0.45 to 1 ug of the RNA was reverse transcribed using random hexamers. TCRdb processed the immunoSEQ multiplex PCR reads anew with MiXCR; each CDR3 protein has one entry. The table has fewer than 350,000 distinct CDR3 sequences, about 90% seen once; the top ten hold approximately 0.065%. Sequenced: CD4+ T cells from PBMCs. The receptors were gathered from a human donor with multiple sclerosis.

The chain combines TRBV7-3 with TRBJ1-4; 7 bases are shared with TRBD1. CDR3 length equals 14 residues. In germline, CDR1 is SGHTA, CDR2 FQGTGA. V was pared by 5 bases and J by 8 bases, with 8 bases of the junction left unmatched. In DNA form, the CDR3 reads TGTGCCAGCAGCCGTTCAGGGGGGAGAGAAAAACTGTTTTTT. This sequence encodes CASSRSGGREKLFF.

The genes are TRBV12-3 or TRBV12-4 and TRBJ1-1; a weak D match, TRBD1 (5 bases). The CDR3 loop spans 15 amino acids. Trimming stripped 1 base from V and 0 bases from J, with 9 bases between. The CDR3 sequence: CASSLGVGVNTEAFF. For the CDR3, the DNA is TGTGCCAGCAGTTTAGGGGTAGGGGTGAACACTGAAGCTTTCTTT.

This clonotype occurred once. The chain has TRBV19 and TRBJ2-1; a possible D gene is TRBD2 (6 bases). Trimming took off 4 bases at V and 8 bases at J, with 15 bases between the two ends. Germline CDR1 reads LNHDA; CDR2 reads SQIVND (reference sequence). The CDR3 has 14 residues. CDR3 in DNA: TGTGCCAGTAGTACGGGACTTCACCTCCATGAGCAGTTCTTC. This codes for CASSTGLHLHEQFF.

The chain carries TRBV5-4 and TRBJ1-1; D unclear. The length of the CDR3 is 15 residues. CDR1 is SGHNT, CDR2 YYREEE, per germline (reference sequence). The ends were cut back, 3 bases at V and 6 bases at J, with 18 bases in the middle. CDR3 protein: CASSYSDVGLPEAFF. The CDR3, as DNA: TGTGCCAGCAGCTACTCGGACGTAGGGCTCCCTGAAGCTTTCTTT.

The chain uses TRBV2 and TRBJ2-3, with 9 bases aligning to TRBD2. The germline V gene has CDR1 SNHLY and CDR2 FYNNEI. The CDR3 totals 18 residues. J gave up 1 base and V 10 bases, and 18 bases lay outside the gene matches. The CDR3 DNA reads as TGTGCCACGTCTTTATCGCGGGGGGGCAGGAGGGGCACAGATACGCAGTATTTT. Its translation: CATSLSRGGRRGTDTQYF. Looking up the rest from reference TRBV2 and TRBJ2-3 gives the full variable domain: EPEVTQTPSHQVTQMGQEVILRCVPISNHLYFYWYRQILGQKVEFLVSFYNNEISEKSEIFDDQFSVERPDGSNFTLKIRSTKLEDSAMYFCATSLSRGGRRGTDTQYFGPGTRLTVL.

This clonotype was recorded only once. This rearrangement joins TRBV6-6 to TRBJ1-2, with 8 positions matching TRBD1. The CDR3 is 13 amino acids. V lost 4 bases and J lost 8; bases outside the gene matches: 6. Germline-derived CDR1 and CDR2 are MNHNY and SVGAGI (reference sequence). The CDR3 DNA reads as TGTGCCAGCAGTTGGGACAGGCCGGGAGGCTACACCTTC. This gives the protein CASSWDRPGGYTF.

The V gene is TRBV4-2, the J gene TRBJ2-7; 9 bases agree with TRBD2. The trim removed 4 bases at V and 6 bases at J, leaving 7 bases unmatched. Per germline, CDR1 LGHNA and CDR2 YNFKEQ. This CDR3 is 14 amino acids long. CDR3 region: CASSRGTSTGEQYF. The CDR3 DNA sequence: TGTGCCAGCAGCCGTGGGACTAGCACCGGCGAGCAGTACTTC.

V and J are TRBV5-4 and TRBJ2-3; D perhaps matches TRBD1 (5 bases). V dropped 4 bases and J dropped 0 bases, with 9 bases sitting between them. CDR1 is SGHNT, CDR2 YYREEE, per germline (reference sequence). CDR3 length: 14 amino acids. The CDR3 DNA is TGTGCCAGCAGCATCGGACATAGCACAGATACGCAGTATTTT. Translation gives CASSIGHSTDTQYF. Variable domain in full (rest from reference TRBV5-4 and TRBJ2-3): ETGVTQSPTHLIKTRGQQVTLRCSSQSGHNTVSWYQQALGQGPQFIFQYYREEENGRGNFPPRFSGLQFPNYSSELNVNALELDDSALYLCASSIGHSTDTQYFGPGTRLTVL.

CDR3 nucleotide sequence: TGTGCCAGCAGCCAAGTTGCTAGGACAGGGGGGGAAAACATTCAGTACTTC. It translates to CASSQVARTGGENIQYF. The chain couples TRBV3-1 to TRBJ2-4; TRBD1 matches at 10 bases. V was clipped by 1 base and J by 5 bases; unmatched bases: 8. CDR3 size: 17 residues. CDR1 is LGHDT, CDR2 YNNKEL, per germline (reference sequence).

The chain is built from TRBV7-9 and TRBJ2-7; 7 bases agree with TRBD1. Germline trimming cut 5 bases from V and 5 bases from J; bases unmatched to any gene: 6. The CDR3 spans 13 residues. Germline CDR1 SEHNR, CDR2 FQNEAQ (reference sequence). The CDR3 DNA reads TGTGCCAGCAGCACTGGACAGGTCCACGAGCAGTACTTC. As protein: CASSTGQVHEQYF. The complete variable domain, with remaining parts taken from reference TRBV7-9 and TRBJ2-7, reads DTGVSQNPRHKITKRGQNVTFRCDPISEHNRLYWYRQTLGQGPEFLTYFQNEAQLEKSRLLSDRFSAERPKGSFSTLEIQRTEQGDSAMYLCASSTGQVHEQYFGPGTRLTVT.

The chain employs TRBV6-6 and TRBJ2-7; D remains ambiguous. The CDR3 runs 14 residues. V was clipped by 3 bases and J by 5 bases, with 14 bases between them. The germline V gene has CDR1 MNHNY and CDR2 SVGAGI (reference sequence). CDR3: CASSYRAGLDEQYF. In DNA, the CDR3 is TGTGCCAGCAGTTATCGCGCAGGATTGGACGAGCAGTACTTC.

The chain joins TRBV3-1 to TRBJ1-3; D is unresolved. The CDR3 is 18 amino acids. V lost 3 bases and J 2 bases, leaving 20 bases between the germline ends. CDR1 is LGHDT and CDR2 is YNNKEL in the germline V gene (reference sequence). CDR3 sequence reads: CASSHPGSHRSPGNTIYF. CDR3 in DNA: TGTGCCAGCAGCCACCCCGGGTCCCACAGATCACCTGGAAACACCATATATTTT.

This clonotype was counted once. The CDR3 DNA reads as TGTGCCAGCAGTTACGCGGACAGGGGGCGCGGAGGCTACACCTTC. Protein product: CASSYADRGRGGYTF. V usage is TRBV6-2 or TRBV6-3 and J usage is TRBJ1-2; 11 positions match TRBD1. Germline CDR1 reads MNHEY; CDR2 reads SVGEGT. There are 15 residues in the CDR3. J was trimmed by 8 bases and V by 2 bases; bases with no gene match: 7.